This T cell receptor beta chain was captured by sequencing in a study of blood T cells in healthy people across ages. A second roughly 6 to 11 cycle PCR used barcoded and J-beta primers. TCRdb re-called the 5' RACE reads through MiXCR, storing one row per CDR3 protein. The data hold approximately 1.5 million distinct CDR3 sequences, with around 40% observed a single time. Germline V CDR1 and CDR2: SEHNR, FQNEAQ (reference sequence). This CDR3 contains 18 residues. The V gene lost 7 bases and the J gene lost 0 bases, with 22 bases spanning the gap. The clonotype was recovered from a woman under 30 in good health. The rearrangement links TRBV7-9 to TRBJ2-1; tentative D call: TRBD2 (7 bases). Sequencing input: blood. The chain's CDR3 is CASKPLGGGSNSYNEQFF. The CDR3 nucleotides read TGTGCCAGCAAACCTCTCGGGGGCGGGAGTAACTCCTACAATGAGCAGTTCTTC. Filled out from reference TRBV7-9 and TRBJ2-1, the complete variable domain reads DTGVSQNPRHKITKRGQNVTFRCDPISEHNRLYWYRQTLGQGPEFLTYFQNEAQLEKSRLLSDRFSAERPKGSFSTLEIQRTEQGDSAMYLCASKPLGGGSNSYNEQFFGPGTRLTVL.